This T cell receptor (beta chain) was recovered during a study of cytomegalovirus exposure and HLA in healthy donors. Study-wide findings and caveats: Reports indicated that the classifier achieved high specificity and sensitivity in diagnosing cytomegalovirus status.

Notes on this clone: Its antigen remains unidentified.

Researchers ran the PCR with 60 Vbeta and 13 Jbeta primers. Clones were read by immunoSEQ multiplex PCR, and TCRdb kept only the in-frame ones, dropping some. Seen here are just over 85,000 clones, roughly 80% observed once, and the top ten hold around 2.8%. This CDR3 is 14 amino acids long. Germline V lookup: CDR1 SGDLS, CDR2 YYNGEE. V gave up 0 bases and J gave up 2 bases, with 8 bases separating them. The clonotype originates from a man aged 40-49 years in good health and CMV-seronegative. The sequenced material came from PBMCs. This rearrangement joins TRBV9 to TRBJ1-2, with D possibly TRBD1 on 5 matching bases. DNA for the CDR3: TGTGCCAGCAGCGTAGCTGCAGGGAACTATGGCTACACCTTC. It is translated as CASSVAAGNYGYTF. Full variable domain (rest looked up from reference TRBV9 and TRBJ1-2): DSGVTQTPKHLITATGQRVTLRCSPRSGDLSVYWYQQSLDQGLQFLIQYYNGEERAKGNILERFSAQQFPDLHSELNLSSLELGDSALYFCASSVAAGNYGYTFGSGTRLTVV.